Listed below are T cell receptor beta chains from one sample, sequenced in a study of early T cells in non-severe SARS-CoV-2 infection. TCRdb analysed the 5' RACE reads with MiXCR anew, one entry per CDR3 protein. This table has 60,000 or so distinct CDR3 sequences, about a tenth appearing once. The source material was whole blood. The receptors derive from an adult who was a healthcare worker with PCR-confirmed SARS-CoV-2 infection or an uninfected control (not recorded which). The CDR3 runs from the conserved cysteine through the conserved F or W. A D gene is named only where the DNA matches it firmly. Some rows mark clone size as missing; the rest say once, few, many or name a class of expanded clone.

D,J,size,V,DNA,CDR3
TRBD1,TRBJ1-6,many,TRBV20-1,TGCAGTGCTAGAGTTCAGGGGACAGGGTTTTCACCCCTCCACTTT,CSARVQGTGFSPLHF
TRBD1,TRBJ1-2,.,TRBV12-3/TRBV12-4,TGTGCCAGCAGTCTGGGACAGGGATATGGCTACACCTTC,CASSLGQGYGYTF
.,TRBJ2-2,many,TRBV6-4,TGTGCCAGCACGTTGTCGGATGGGGTTGCCGGGGAGCTGTTTTTT,CASTLSDGVAGELFF
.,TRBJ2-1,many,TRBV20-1,TGCAGTGCTCCCTGGGCCGGACTACCTCAGAATGAGCAGTTCTTC,CSAPWAGLPQNEQFF
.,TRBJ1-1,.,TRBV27,TGTGCCAGCAGAAACAGCGTTGAAGCTTTCTTT,CASRNSVEAFF
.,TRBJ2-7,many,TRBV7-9,TGTGCCAGCAGTCTACAGGTCGTGCCCTACGAGCAGTACTTC,CASSLQVVPYEQYF
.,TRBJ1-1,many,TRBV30,TGTGCCTCGGAACGGGGTCGCAACACTGAAGCTTTCTTT,CASERGRNTEAFF
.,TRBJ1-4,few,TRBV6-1,TGTGCCAGCAGTCACCTAAGGGCGGTTAATGAAAAACTGTTTTTT,CASSHLRAVNEKLFF
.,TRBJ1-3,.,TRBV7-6,TGTGCCAGCAGCTTAGGGATTCCGGGGCCGAGCTCTGGAAACACCATATATTTT,CASSLGIPGPSSGNTIYF
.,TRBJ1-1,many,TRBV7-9,TGTGCCAGCAGCTTATTCGACTGGGGGAACCCTGAAGCTTTCTTT,CASSLFDWGNPEAFF
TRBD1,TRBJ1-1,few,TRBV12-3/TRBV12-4,TGTGCCAGCAGTTTGGACAGGGGGCGGTCTGAAGCTTTCTTT,CASSLDRGRSEAFF
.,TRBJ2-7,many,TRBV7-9,TGTGCCAGCAGCCCCGAGAGAGGGATTTCGCAGGGAGGCAAGCACGAGCAGTACTTC,CASSPERGISQGGKHEQYF
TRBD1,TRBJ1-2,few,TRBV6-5,TGTGCCAGCAGTTCACCGGGACAGTCTAACTATGGCTACACCTTC,CASSSPGQSNYGYTF
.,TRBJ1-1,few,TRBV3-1,TGTGCCAGCAGCCAAGTGAACACTGAAGCTTTCTTT,CASSQVNTEAFF
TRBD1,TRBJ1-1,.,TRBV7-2,TGTGCCAGCAGATGGACAGGGAAGGCTTTCTTT,CASRWTGKAFF
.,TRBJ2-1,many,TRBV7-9,TGTGCCAGCAGCCAATGGCGGAACCTCAATGAGCAGTTCTTC,CASSQWRNLNEQFF
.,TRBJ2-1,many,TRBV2,TGTGCCAGCAGTGAAAACCCAAGGTTTCGGTACAATGAGCAGTTCTTC,CASSENPRFRYNEQFF
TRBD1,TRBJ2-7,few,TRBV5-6,TGTGCCAGCAGCTTGGGGGACAGCCGGGAGCAGTACTTC,CASSLGDSREQYF
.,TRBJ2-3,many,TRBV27,TGTGCCAGCAGTTTAGCGGGAGATACGCAGTATTTT,CASSLAGDTQYF
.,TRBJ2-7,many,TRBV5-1,TGCGCCAGCAGCCTGGACGGTACCTACGAGCAGTACTTC,CASSLDGTYEQYF
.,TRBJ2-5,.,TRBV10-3,TGTGCCATCAGTGATGTGAGCGGGCAAGAGACCCAGTACTTC,CAISDVSGQETQYF
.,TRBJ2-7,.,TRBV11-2,TGTGCCAGCAGCTTATCCGACGCGGACGAGCAGTACTTC,CASSLSDADEQYF
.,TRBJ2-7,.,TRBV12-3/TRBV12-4,TGTGCCAGCAGTTTCGACAGTATACCCTACGAGCAGTACTTC,CASSFDSIPYEQYF
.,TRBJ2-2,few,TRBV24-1,TGTGCCACAAGCCAGGGGTCAGAGCTGTTTTTT,CATSQGSELFF
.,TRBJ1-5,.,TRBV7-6,TGTGCCAGCAGCTTAGCGGAGAATCAGCCCCAGCATTTT,CASSLAENQPQHF
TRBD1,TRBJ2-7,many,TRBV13,TGTGCCAGCGGATTACAGGGGTCCTACGAGCAGTACTTC,CASGLQGSYEQYF
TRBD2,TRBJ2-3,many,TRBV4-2,TGTGCCAGCAGCCAAACACTAGCGGGGGGGCCCCGTGATACGCAGTATTTT,CASSQTLAGGPRDTQYF
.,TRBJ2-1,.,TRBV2,TGTGCCAGCAGTGAAGTTAAGTCAGTTAATGAGCAGTTCTTC,CASSEVKSVNEQFF
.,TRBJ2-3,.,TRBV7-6,TGTGCCAGCAGCTTACCGGGGGGCACAGATACGCAGTATTTT,CASSLPGGTDTQYF
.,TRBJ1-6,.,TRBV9,TGTGCCAGCAGCGTAGGTCTAGAAGATTCACCCCTCCACTTT,CASSVGLEDSPLHF
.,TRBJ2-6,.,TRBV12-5,TGTGCTGGCGCTAGCTCTGGGGCCAACGTCCTGACTTTC,CAGASSGANVLTF
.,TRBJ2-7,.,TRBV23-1,TGCGCCAGTTTGCACAGACATCGCTCCTACGAGCAGTACTTC,CASLHRHRSYEQYF
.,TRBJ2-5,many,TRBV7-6,TGTGCCAGCAGCTCGTACCAAGAGACCCAGTACTTC,CASSSYQETQYF
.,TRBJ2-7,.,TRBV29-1,TGCAGCGTCCCGTCTGAATGGTCCGACTACGAGCAGTACTTC,CSVPSEWSDYEQYF
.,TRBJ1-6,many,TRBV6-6,TGTGCCAGCAGTTACCGAGACCGAGAATCACCCCTCCACTTT,CASSYRDRESPLHF
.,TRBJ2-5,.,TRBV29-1,TGCAGCGTTGAAGATCTAGTAGGGGGAGAGACCCAGTACTTC,CSVEDLVGGETQYF
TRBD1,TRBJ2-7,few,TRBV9,TGTGCCAGCGGGCCGACAGGGTATTTCTACGAGCAGTACTTC,CASGPTGYFYEQYF
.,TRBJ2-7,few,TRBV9,TGTGCCAGCAGCGTAGCTTGGGGAACCTACGAGCAGTACTTC,CASSVAWGTYEQYF
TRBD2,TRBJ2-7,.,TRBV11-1,TGTGCCAGCAAGAGAGCGGGGGGCCCCTACGAGCAGTACTTC,CASKRAGGPYEQYF
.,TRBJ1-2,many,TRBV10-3,TGTGCCATCAGTGATGCCTCCACTGGCTACACCTTC,CAISDASTGYTF
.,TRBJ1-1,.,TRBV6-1,TGTGCCAGCAACCTCAGGGGCGCTTTTGAAGCTTTCTTT,CASNLRGAFEAFF
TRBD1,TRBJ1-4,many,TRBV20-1,TGCAGTGCTACCGGGACAGGAGATGCAACTAATGAAAAACTGTTTTTT,CSATGTGDATNEKLFF
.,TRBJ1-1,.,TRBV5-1,TGCGCCAGCAGCTTCGACGGGGGGAACACTGAAGCTTTCTTT,CASSFDGGNTEAFF